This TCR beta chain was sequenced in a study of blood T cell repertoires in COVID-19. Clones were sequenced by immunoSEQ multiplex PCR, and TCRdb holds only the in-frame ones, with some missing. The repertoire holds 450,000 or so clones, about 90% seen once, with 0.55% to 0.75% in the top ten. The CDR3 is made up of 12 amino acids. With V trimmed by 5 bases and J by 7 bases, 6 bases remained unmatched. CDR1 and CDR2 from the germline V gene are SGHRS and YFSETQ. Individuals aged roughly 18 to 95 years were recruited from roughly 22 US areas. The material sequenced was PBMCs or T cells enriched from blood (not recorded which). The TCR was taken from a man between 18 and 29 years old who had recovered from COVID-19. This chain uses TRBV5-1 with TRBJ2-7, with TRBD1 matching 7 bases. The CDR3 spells CASRSGTAEQYF. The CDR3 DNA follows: TGCGCCAGCAGGTCAGGGACAGCGGAGCAGTACTTC.